This TCR beta chain was obtained from a study of blood T cell repertoires in COVID-19. The repertoire was sequenced with immunoSEQ multiplex PCR; TCRdb's copy has only in-frame clones and lacks some. The sample has roughly 250,000 clones; about 85% are singletons. This CDR3 has 14 amino acids. Deletions cut 0 bases from V and 4 bases from J, with 7 bases between. The V gene's germline CDR1 is SGHNT and CDR2 YYREEE (reference sequence). This sequence was found in a middle-aged man with acute or convalescent COVID-19. The chain carries TRBV5-4 and TRBJ1-4; the D is unclear. Sequenced material: peripheral blood. CDR3 protein: CASSLATVNEKLFF. As DNA, the CDR3 is TGTGCCAGCAGCTTGGCTACAGTTAATGAAAAACTGTTTTTT. Looking up the rest from reference TRBV5-4 and TRBJ1-4 gives the full variable domain: ETGVTQSPTHLIKTRGQQVTLRCSSQSGHNTVSWYQQALGQGPQFIFQYYREEENGRGNFPPRFSGLQFPNYSSELNVNALELDDSALYLCASSLATVNEKLFFGSGTQLSVL.